This TCR beta chain stems from a study of shared clonotypes between healthy human individuals. Per germline, CDR1 MDHEN and CDR2 SYDVKM. The CDR3 is made up of 13 amino acids. V was shortened by 5 bases and J by 4 bases, with 9 bases between the two germline ends. Concerning this clone: Other DNA sequences within the sample encode an identical CDR3.

Repertoires were generated with immunoSEQ multiplex PCR, while TCRdb's copy carries only in-frame clones and drops some. The table includes about 1.5 million clones, about 98% detected once. Source material: naive CD4+ T cells sorted from blood. Noted subset: CD45RA+ positively selected. The sequence derives from a young man in good health. V and J are TRBV28 and TRBJ1-3; tentatively, D is TRBD1 (5 bases). CDR3 sequence (DNA): TGTGCCAGCAGTCCCGGGACGGGAAACACCATATATTTT. Residues: CASSPGTGNTIYF.